The 5 T cell receptor beta chains below were found in one sample sequenced in a study of T cells in Graves' hyperthyroidism and ophthalmopathy. There were TCR beta CDR3 regions amplified from RNA transcripts. In the first-round RT-PCR of the TCR CDR3, the HTBI primer set was used. TCRdb reprocessed the multiplex PCR reads via MiXCR and lists one record per CDR3 protein. The repertoire holds about 52,000 distinct CDR3 sequences, approximately 48% seen once, with over 8% in the top ten. Sequenced material: blood. Receptor source: a woman aged 45-65 years with Graves' ophthalmopathy.

With respect to this clonotype: The missing conserved phenylalanine or tryptophan at the end of this CDR3 makes a read error likely. This chain joins TRBV4-2 and TRBJ1-1, with D uncertain. CDR1 and CDR2 (germline): LGHNA, YNFKEQ. The CDR3 length is 14 residues. Trimming cost V 0 bases and J 6 bases, with 11 bases left between them. As DNA, the CDR3 is TGTGCCAGCAGCCAAGAAGGGAGGAGGGCTGAAGCTTTCTTG. It is translated as CASSQEGRRAEAFL.

The count of this clonotype is one. This sequence joins TRBV29-1 and TRBJ1-2, with no clear D. V lost 4 bases and J lost 0, with 9 bases in between. The CDR3 loop spans 13 amino acids. The germline V gene encodes CDR1 SQVTM and CDR2 ANQGSEA. As DNA, the CDR3 is TGCAGCGTTGGGTCGATTGCTAACTATGGCTACACCTTC. It specifies CSVGSIANYGYTF.

This clonotype was observed at least ten times. The rearrangement uses TRBV7-2 and TRBJ2-3, with 7 bases fitting TRBD2. Trimming took 2 bases from V and 3 from J; bases not matched to a gene: 8. The CDR3 spans 16 residues. Germline V gene data show CDR1 as SGHTA and CDR2 as FQGNSA. In DNA, the CDR3 is TGTGCCAGCAGCTTATACCCTAGCGGAAATACAGATACGCAGTATTTT. It specifies CASSLYPSGNTDTQYF.

This clonotype was detected ten times or more. The chain links TRBV2 to TRBJ1-3, with 10 nucleotides matching TRBD1. The germline V gene has CDR1 SNHLY and CDR2 FYNNEI. The V and J ends lost 6 bases and 2 bases, in that order; junction bases with no gene match: 4. This CDR3 region has 15 residues. The CDR3 nucleotides read TGTGCCAGCAGAGGCGGGACAGGGGCTGGAAACACCATATATTTT. It is translated as CASRGGTGAGNTIYF. Complete variable domain (other parts from reference TRBV2 and TRBJ1-3): EPEVTQTPSHQVTQMGQEVILRCVPISNHLYFYWYRQILGQKVEFLVSFYNNEISEKSEIFDDQFSVERPDGSNFTLKIRSTKLEDSAMYFCASRGGTGAGNTIYFGEGSWLTVV.

This clonotype was found once. The chain couples TRBV2 to TRBJ2-5; D may be TRBD1 (6 bases). The length of the CDR3 is 13 residues. The V end lost 4 bases, the J end lost 9 bases, and 15 bases lay between the germline ends. Germline CDR1 reads SNHLY; CDR2 reads FYNNEI. The CDR3 DNA follows: TGTGCCAGCAGTGGACAGGTGGATCAGCCCCAGTACTTC. It encodes CASSGQVDQPQYF.